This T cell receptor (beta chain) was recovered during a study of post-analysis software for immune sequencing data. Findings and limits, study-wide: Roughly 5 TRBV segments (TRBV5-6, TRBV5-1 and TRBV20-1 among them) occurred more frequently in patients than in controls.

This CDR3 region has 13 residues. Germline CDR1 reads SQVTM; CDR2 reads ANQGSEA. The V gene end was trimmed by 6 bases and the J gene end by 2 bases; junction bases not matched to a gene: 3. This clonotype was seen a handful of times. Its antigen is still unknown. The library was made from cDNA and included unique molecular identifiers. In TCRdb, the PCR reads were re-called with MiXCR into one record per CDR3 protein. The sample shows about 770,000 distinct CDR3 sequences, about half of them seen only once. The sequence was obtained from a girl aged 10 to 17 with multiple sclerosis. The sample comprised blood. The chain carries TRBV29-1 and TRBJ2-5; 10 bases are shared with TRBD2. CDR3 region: CSVGLAQQETQYF. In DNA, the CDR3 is TGCAGCGTGGGACTAGCGCAACAAGAGACCCAGTACTTC.